This entry describes one TCR beta chain. The repertoire was sequenced with immunoSEQ multiplex PCR; TCRdb's copy has only in-frame clones and lacks some. The sample consists of 250,000 or so clones, approximately 85% of them appearing once. CDR1 and CDR2 from the germline V gene are MNHEY and SVGEGT. V lost 0 bases to trimming and J lost 2 bases, with 23 bases between them. This CDR3 spans 19 amino acids. The entry originates in a study of blood T cell repertoires in COVID-19. At the level of the study: T cells, B-cell-depleted T cells, or PBMCs supplied cDNA or gDNA.

The sequencing input was PBMCs or T cells enriched from blood (not recorded which). The V gene is TRBV6-2 or TRBV6-3, the J gene TRBJ2-7; maybe TRBD2 (7 bases). The sequence derives from a woman in her forties or fifties who had recovered from COVID-19. For the CDR3, the DNA is TGTGCCAGCAGTTACTCCCCCAGCGGGACAAATACCTGGACCTACGAGCAGTACTTC. Protein product: CASSYSPSGTNTWTYEQYF.